This paragraph reports one TCR beta chain. Its antigen is still unknown. This sample was included in a study of radiation and T cells in renal cell carcinoma. Study-wide findings and caveats: From baseline, blood top tumor clonotypes peaked at 2 weeks post-radiation. Without pretreatment biopsies, baseline tumor clonotype presence was undetermined.

Germline V gene data show CDR1 as LNHDA and CDR2 as SQIVND (reference sequence). Trimming cost V 6 bases and J 5 bases; bases outside gene matches: 7. This CDR3 has 14 amino acids. Specified time point: baseline pretreatment blood. The treatment is: 15 Gy SBRT to primary tumor, nephrectomy 4 weeks later. Radiation-treated patients gave blood at baseline, week 2 and week 4. The method was immunoSEQ multiplex PCR; TCRdb's version includes in-frame clones alone and lacks a portion of them. The sample contains roughly 100,000 clones, around nine tenths of which appear only once. The sample here was blood, taken from a patient whose treatment included radiotherapy and nephrectomy. The rearrangement links TRBV19 to TRBJ2-3; 8 nucleotides match TRBD2. The sequence came from a man in his forties or fifties with renal cell carcinoma. DNA for the CDR3: TGTGCCAGTAGCATTAGCGGGGCGGAAGATACGCAGTATTTT. Translating it yields CASSISGAEDTQYF.